Included here is one T cell receptor beta chain sequence, with context. The sample comes from a study of control samples from healthy donors and cancer patients. In germline, CDR1 is SGHDT, CDR2 YYEEEE. The CDR3 has 13 amino acids. V dropped 0 bases and J dropped 10 bases, with 13 bases sitting between them. Using immunoSEQ multiplex PCR, the repertoire was profiled, and TCRdb retains in-frame clones only, with some absent. The table shows fewer than 200,000 clones, with roughly 90% occurring only once. The J gene is TRBJ1-1, the V gene TRBV5-6, with D unclear. The sequence came from a woman aged 45-60 years in good health. The sample was blood. In DNA form, the CDR3 reads TGTGCCAGCAGCTTGGCCTCCGGACGGGTAGCTTTCTTT. Protein: CASSLASGRVAFF.